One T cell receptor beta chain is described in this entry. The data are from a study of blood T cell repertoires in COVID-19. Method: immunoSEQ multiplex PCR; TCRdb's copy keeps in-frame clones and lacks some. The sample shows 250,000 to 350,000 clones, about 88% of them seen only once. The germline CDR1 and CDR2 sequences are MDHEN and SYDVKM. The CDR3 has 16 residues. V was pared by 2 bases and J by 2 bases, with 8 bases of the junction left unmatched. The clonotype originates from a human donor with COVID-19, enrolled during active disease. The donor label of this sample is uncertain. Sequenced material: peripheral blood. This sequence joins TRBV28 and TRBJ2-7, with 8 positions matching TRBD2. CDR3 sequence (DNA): TGTGCCAGCAGTTTACCAAGCGGGAGCCCGCCCTACGAGCAGTACTTC. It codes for CASSLPSGSPPYEQYF.